Below are 27 T cell receptor beta chains sequenced from a single sample in a study of identical twins. TCRdb itself ran the 5' RACE reads through MiXCR, one entry per CDR3 protein. The sample yields around 670,000 distinct CDR3 sequences, 5.5% to 6.5% seen once. Sequenced: naive T cells sorted from blood. These TCRs come from a man younger than 35 in good health.

This clonotype was observed many times. The chain combines TRBV12-3 or TRBV12-4 with TRBJ1-5; no clear D gene. This CDR3 comprises 15 residues. With 3 bases removed from V and 1 base from J, the gap between germline ends came to 10 bases. CDR3: CASSFAGDSNQPQHF. The CDR3 nucleotides read TGTGCCAGCAGTTTTGCAGGTGACAGCAATCAGCCCCAGCATTTT.

This clonotype occurred many times. The chain carries TRBV5-1 and TRBJ2-1, with TRBD2 matching 8 bases. CDR1 and CDR2 (germline): SGHRS, YFSETQ. The CDR3 is made up of 15 amino acids. V gave up 4 bases and J gave up 7 bases; unmatched junction bases: 10. CDR3 in amino acids: CASSPPAGAGNEQFF. CDR3 sequence (DNA): TGCGCCAGCAGCCCTCCAGCGGGAGCAGGAAATGAGCAGTTCTTC.

The J gene is TRBJ2-7, the V gene TRBV6-2 or TRBV6-3, with 8 bases lining up with TRBD2. The CDR3 spans 15 residues. J gave up 4 bases and V 7 bases, and 12 bases lay outside the gene matches. Germline V CDR1 and CDR2: MNHEY, SVGEGT. Written as DNA, the CDR3 is TGTGCCAGCAAGCCAGCGGGAGTTTCGCTTTACGAGCAGTACTTC. Translation gives CASKPAGVSLYEQYF.

This clonotype has at least ten counts. The chain employs TRBV12-3 or TRBV12-4 and TRBJ2-2; 8 nucleotides match TRBD2. CDR3 size: 15 residues. V shed 8 bases and J 1 base; nucleotides not matched to a gene: 6. CDR3 nucleotides: TGTGCCAGCGCTTGGCGGGGGGAGAACACCGGGGAGCTGTTTTTT. This codes for CASAWRGENTGELFF.

V and J are TRBV4-1 and TRBJ1-5, with TRBD1 identical over 9 bases. With 3 bases clipped from V and 7 bases from J, the junction kept 4 bases outside the gene matches. CDR3 length: 14 amino acids. Germline V gene sequence: CDR1 MGHRA, CDR2 YSYEKL. The CDR3 region has the DNA TGCGCCAGCAGCCACGTGACAGGGGGGCAGCCCCAGCATTTT. It is translated as CASSHVTGGQPQHF.

The V call is TRBV30, the J call TRBJ1-5; no firm D call. In germline, CDR1 is GTSNPN, CDR2 SVGIG (reference sequence). The CDR3 sequence is 13 residues long. Trimming cost V 2 bases and J 4 bases, with 9 bases left between them. The CDR3 reads CAWSSGVNQPQHF. The CDR3 region has the DNA TGTGCCTGGAGTTCTGGGGTAAATCAGCCCCAGCATTTT.

V is TRBV4-2 and J is TRBJ2-3, with no clear D. The CDR3 contains 13 residues. V lost 3 bases, J lost 6 bases, and 10 bases lay in between. The germline V gene encodes CDR1 LGHNA and CDR2 YNFKEQ. The CDR3 is CASSHPNWDTQYF. The CDR3 nucleotides are TGTGCCAGCAGCCATCCCAATTGGGATACGCAGTATTTT.

This clonotype came up a few times. V usage is TRBV12-3 or TRBV12-4 and J usage is TRBJ2-2; 8 positions agree with TRBD1. This CDR3 contains 15 residues. The junction had 8 bases not matched to a gene; V was cut back by 6 bases and J by 5 bases. CDR3 in DNA: TGTGCCAGCAGGATACAGGGGGGTGGAACCGGGGAGCTGTTTTTT. Protein product: CASRIQGGGTGELFF.

This clonotype was picked up a small number of times. This chain joins TRBV11-2 and TRBJ2-1; no firm D call. CDR1 is SGHAT, CDR2 FQNNGV, per germline. There are 13 residues in the CDR3. Trimming left V 3 bases short and J 11 bases short, with 14 bases between. This CDR3 reads CASSFEQWSKQFF. CDR3 sequence (DNA): TGTGCCAGCAGCTTTGAACAGTGGTCTAAGCAGTTCTTC.

This clonotype was counted many times. The rearrangement joins TRBV5-1 to TRBJ1-1; no reliable D call. The germline CDR1 and CDR2 sequences are SGHRS and YFSETQ. This CDR3 contains 16 residues. Between the trimmed V and J ends, which lost 0 bases and 0 bases, there was a span of 12 bases. Here the CDR3 reads CASSLDPAPLNTEAFF. The CDR3 nucleotides read TGCGCCAGCAGCTTGGATCCGGCTCCGTTGAACACTGAAGCTTTCTTT.

The sample holds many counts of this clonotype. V usage is TRBV10-2 and J usage is TRBJ2-1, with TRBD1 identical over 9 bases. Germline V gene sequence: CDR1 WSHSY, CDR2 SAAADI. V lost 10 bases to trimming and J lost 9 bases; unmatched junction nucleotides: 13. CDR3 length equals 14 residues. The chain's CDR3 is CANVPGTGSGEQFF. In DNA, the CDR3 is TGCGCCAACGTACCCGGGACAGGGAGCGGTGAGCAGTTCTTC.

This clonotype was detected a few times. J is TRBJ2-7 and V is TRBV6-1; a possible D gene is TRBD2 (6 bases). The ends were cut back, 4 bases at V and 3 bases at J, with 10 bases in the middle. Germline-derived CDR1 and CDR2 are MNHNS and SASEGT. The CDR3 extends over 13 amino acids. The CDR3, as DNA: TGTGCCAGCAGTGCCGGACTACTCTACGAGCAGTACTTC. Its translation is CASSAGLLYEQYF.

This clonotype showed up many times. This chain links TRBV20-1 with TRBJ2-4; TRBD2 matches at 8 bases. This CDR3 region has 15 residues. CDR1 DFQATT and CDR2 SNEGSKA come from the germline V gene (reference sequence). V lost 6 bases to trimming and J lost 7 bases; unmatched junction nucleotides: 14. This CDR3 is CSAISGGGRSNIQYF. DNA of the CDR3: TGCAGTGCAATTTCCGGGGGGGGCCGATCGAACATTCAGTACTTC.

A note on this clonotype: This clone may be a read error of a much larger clone one base away. The J gene is TRBJ2-3, the V gene TRBV2, with D possibly matching TRBD1 (6 bases). The CDR3 runs to 15 residues. Germline V CDR1 and CDR2: SNHLY, FYNNEI. V was trimmed by 6 bases and J by 0 bases, leaving 13 bases between them. Here the CDR3 reads CASSPWTVSTDTQYF. CDR3 nucleotides: TGTGCCAGCAGCCCGTGGACAGTGAGCACAGATACGCAGTATTTT.

This clonotype occurred many times. The rearrangement uses TRBV4-2 and TRBJ2-7, with a possible D match to TRBD2 (6 bases). The V gene lost 0 bases and the J gene lost 3 bases, with 12 bases spanning the gap. CDR3 size: 15 residues. Germline loops: CDR1 LGHNA, CDR2 YNFKEQ. CDR3 protein: CASSQETGEYYEQYF. The CDR3 DNA follows: TGTGCCAGCAGCCAAGAAACGGGAGAATACTACGAGCAGTACTTC.

This clonotype was observed many times. The V call is TRBV27, the J call TRBJ1-2, with 8 nucleotides matching TRBD1. CDR1 is MNHEY, CDR2 SMNVEV, per germline (reference sequence). Germline trimming cut 6 bases from V and 3 bases from J; bases unmatched to any gene: 6. This CDR3 has 14 amino acids. For the CDR3, the DNA is TGTGCCAGCAGAATATCAGGGGGCGACTATGGCTACACCTTC. Encoded protein: CASRISGGDYGYTF.

The rearrangement links TRBV29-1 to TRBJ2-1; 7 bases are a match to TRBD1. Losses at the gene ends were 8 bases for V and 6 bases for J; bases not matched to a gene: 13. CDR3 size: 14 residues. The V gene's germline CDR1 is SQVTM and CDR2 ANQGSEA. In DNA form, the CDR3 reads TGCAGCTCCCTCCCAGGACAGGCTGCCAATGAGCAGTTCTTC. Translated: CSSLPGQAANEQFF.

This clonotype showed up just a few times. The CDR3 sequence is CASSIDASSGNTIYF. CDR3 coding DNA: TGCGCCAGCTCCATCGACGCAAGCTCTGGAAACACCATATATTTT. The chain couples TRBV5-1 to TRBJ1-3; no clear D gene. The CDR3 sequence is 15 residues long. The germline CDR1 and CDR2 sequences are SGHRS and YFSETQ. V gave up 7 bases and J gave up 0 bases, with 14 bases separating them.

The chain couples TRBV27 to TRBJ2-1, with a weak D call TRBD2 (6 bases). CDR1 and CDR2 (germline): MNHEY, SMNVEV (reference sequence). Between the trimmed V and J ends, which lost 0 bases and 6 bases, there was a span of 15 bases. This CDR3 contains 16 residues. The CDR3 coding sequence is TGTGCCAGCAGTTTATCGTCGGCGGGAAACTTCAATGAGCAGTTCTTC. It codes for CASSLSSAGNFNEQFF.

This clonotype came up many times. The V call is TRBV24-1, the J call TRBJ2-2; D gene ambiguous. Looked up from germline, CDR1 is KGHDR and CDR2 is SFDVKD. Trimming took off 5 bases at V and 7 bases at J, with 4 bases between the two ends. The CDR3 extends over 11 amino acids. CDR3 nucleotide sequence: TGTGCCACCAGTGTAAACGGGGAGCTGTTTTTT. Its translation is CATSVNGELFF.

The rearrangement links TRBV5-1 to TRBJ2-1, with 7 bases lining up with TRBD2. V lost 0 bases and J lost 10; bases outside the gene matches: 13. The CDR3 contains 16 residues. Germline V lookup: CDR1 SGHRS, CDR2 YFSETQ. CDR3 residues: CASSLAAGSRGREQFF. The CDR3 DNA reads as TGCGCCAGCAGCTTGGCCGCGGGTTCGCGGGGGAGAGAGCAGTTCTTC. The full variable domain, its missing parts supplied by reference TRBV5-1 and TRBJ2-1, is KAGVTQTPRYLIKTRGQQVTLSCSPISGHRSVSWYQQTPGQGLQFLFEYFSETQRNKGNFPGRFSGRQFSNSRSEMNVSTLELGDSALYLCASSLAAGSRGREQFFGPGTRLTVL.

This clonotype was counted ten times or more. The chain carries TRBV29-1 and TRBJ2-3; D unresolved. The CDR3 contains 14 residues. The germline V gene has CDR1 SQVTM and CDR2 ANQGSEA. V was clipped by 2 bases and J by 6 bases, with 15 bases between them. The CDR3 bases are TGCAGCGTTGAAAAGGCCGGGCTGAGGGATACGCAGTATTTT. Translation gives CSVEKAGLRDTQYF.

V is TRBV28 and J is TRBJ2-3, with TRBD2 matching over 10 bases. Per germline, CDR1 MDHEN and CDR2 SYDVKM. J lost 6 bases, V lost 3 bases, and 9 bases had no gene match. This CDR3 has 16 amino acids. The CDR3 DNA is TGTGCCAGCAGTTTCTTTCAAAGCGGGAGGGTTGATACGCAGTATTTT. This translates into CASSFFQSGRVDTQYF.

V is TRBV27 and J is TRBJ1-6, with TRBD1 identical over 7 bases. CDR1 and CDR2 from the germline V gene are MNHEY and SMNVEV (reference sequence). Trimming at V came to 3 bases and at J to 8 bases, leaving 4 bases not matched to a gene. The CDR3 runs 14 residues. The CDR3 loop is CASSFLQGDSPLHF. CDR3 sequence (DNA): TGTGCCAGCAGTTTCCTGCAGGGGGATTCACCCCTCCACTTT.

CDR3 bases: TGTGCCAGCTCACCACTGTCGGGGACTTATGACCAGTACTTC. This encodes CASSPLSGTYDQYF. The chain joins TRBV18 to TRBJ2-5; D is perhaps TRBD2 (6 bases). V was pared by 1 base and J by 10 bases, with 16 bases between. CDR1 is KGHSH and CDR2 is LQKENI in the germline V gene. This CDR3 is built from 14 residues.

This clonotype was seen repeatedly, ten times or more. V is TRBV20-1 and J is TRBJ2-3; D is perhaps TRBD1 (6 bases). With 3 bases removed from V and 3 bases from J, the gap between germline ends came to 13 bases. Per germline, CDR1 DFQATT and CDR2 SNEGSKA (reference sequence). CDR3 length: 14 amino acids. The CDR3 protein is CSASKTGLTDTQYF. CDR3 DNA sequence: TGCAGTGCTAGTAAAACAGGGTTGACAGATACGCAGTATTTT.

The table lists this clonotype with a few counts. The chain joins TRBV5-1 to TRBJ2-1; D is possibly TRBD2 (6 bases). The CDR3 is 14 residues long. The V end lost 4 bases, the J end lost 5 bases, and 13 bases lay between the germline ends. Germline CDR1 reads SGHRS; CDR2 reads YFSETQ. CDR3 sequence: CASSISGRHNEQFF. The CDR3 DNA follows: TGCGCCAGCAGCATCAGCGGGCGTCACAATGAGCAGTTCTTC.